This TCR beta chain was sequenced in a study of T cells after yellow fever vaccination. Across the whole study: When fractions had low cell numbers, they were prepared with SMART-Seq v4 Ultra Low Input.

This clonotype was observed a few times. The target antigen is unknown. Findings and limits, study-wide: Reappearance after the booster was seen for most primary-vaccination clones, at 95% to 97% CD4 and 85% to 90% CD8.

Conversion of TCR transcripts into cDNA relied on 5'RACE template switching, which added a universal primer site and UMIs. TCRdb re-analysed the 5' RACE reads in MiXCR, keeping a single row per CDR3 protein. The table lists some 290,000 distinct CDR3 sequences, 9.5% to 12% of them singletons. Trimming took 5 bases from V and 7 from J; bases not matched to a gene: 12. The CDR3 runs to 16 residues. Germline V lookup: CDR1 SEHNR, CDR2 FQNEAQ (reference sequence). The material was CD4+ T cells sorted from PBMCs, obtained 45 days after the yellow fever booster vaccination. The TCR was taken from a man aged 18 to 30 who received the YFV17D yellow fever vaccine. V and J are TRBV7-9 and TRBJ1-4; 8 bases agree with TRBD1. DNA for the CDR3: TGTGCCAGCAGCACCCTCGGACAGGGAATAGCTGAAAAACTGTTTTTT. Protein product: CASSTLGQGIAEKLFF.